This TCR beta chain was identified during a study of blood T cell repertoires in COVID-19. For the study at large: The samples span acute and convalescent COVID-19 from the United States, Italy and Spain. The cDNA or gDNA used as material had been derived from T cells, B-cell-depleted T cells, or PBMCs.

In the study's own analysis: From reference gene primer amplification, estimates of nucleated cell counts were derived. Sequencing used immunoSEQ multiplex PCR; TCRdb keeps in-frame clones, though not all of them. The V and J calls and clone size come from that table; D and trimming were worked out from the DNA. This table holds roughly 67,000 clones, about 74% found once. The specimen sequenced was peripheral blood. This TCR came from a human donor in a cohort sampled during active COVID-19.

The CDR3 nucleotides read TGTGCCAGCAGCCGGACTGCGCAAGAGACCCAGTACTTC. This gives the protein CASSRTAQETQYF. The V and J genes are TRBV5-6 and TRBJ2-5; D is perhaps TRBD2 (5 bases). CDR3 size: 13 residues. Germline V gives CDR1 SGHDT, CDR2 YYEEEE. V was cut by 4 bases and J by 2 bases, with 9 bases left in between.